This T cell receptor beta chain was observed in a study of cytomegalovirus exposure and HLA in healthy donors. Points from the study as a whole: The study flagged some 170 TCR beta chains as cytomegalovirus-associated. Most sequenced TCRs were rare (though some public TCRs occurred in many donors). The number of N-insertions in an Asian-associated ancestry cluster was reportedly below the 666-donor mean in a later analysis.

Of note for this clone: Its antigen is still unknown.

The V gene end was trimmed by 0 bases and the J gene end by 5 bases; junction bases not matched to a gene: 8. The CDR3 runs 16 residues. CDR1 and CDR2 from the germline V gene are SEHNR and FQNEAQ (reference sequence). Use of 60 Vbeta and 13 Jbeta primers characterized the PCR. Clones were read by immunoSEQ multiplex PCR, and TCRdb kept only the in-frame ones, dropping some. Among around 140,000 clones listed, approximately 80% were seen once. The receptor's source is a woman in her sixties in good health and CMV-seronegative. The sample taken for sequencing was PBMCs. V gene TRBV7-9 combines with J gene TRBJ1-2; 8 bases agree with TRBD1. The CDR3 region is CASSLARTGSRYGYTF. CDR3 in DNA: TGTGCCAGCAGCTTAGCGCGGACAGGGAGTCGGTATGGCTACACCTTC.